Reported below is one T cell receptor (beta chain). These data come from a study of blood T cell repertoires in COVID-19. Sequencing was performed with immunoSEQ multiplex PCR; in TCRdb, only in-frame clones are kept and a portion is missing. The table has fewer than 250,000 clones, 75% to 90% seen once. V shed 6 bases and J shed 0 bases, with 8 bases lying between them. The CDR3 spans 13 residues. Germline V gene data show CDR1 as SGHTA and CDR2 as FQGNSA. Sequencing used peripheral blood. This chain joins TRBV7-2 and TRBJ1-1; the D gene is possibly TRBD1 (5 bases). The sequence derives from a man aged 25-45 years with acute or convalescent COVID-19. This CDR3 is CASRRQMNTEAFF. CDR3 in DNA: TGTGCCAGCAGGAGACAGATGAACACTGAAGCTTTCTTT.